Below, 18 T cell receptor beta chains from the same sample are listed, as sequenced in a study of identical twins. TCRdb fed the 5' RACE reads into MiXCR, producing one record per CDR3 protein. This table has roughly 750,000 distinct CDR3 sequences, 21% appearing once. The data also belong to a second study, concerning T cells expressing NK-cell markers.

Specimen: PBMCs. The receptors originated from a woman aged 18-29 years in good health.

J is TRBJ2-1 and V is TRBV20-1; the match to TRBD2 covers 14 bases. The CDR3 consists of 14 residues. The V segment lost 6 bases and the J segment 9 bases; nucleotides outside the gene matches: 7. Germline CDR1 is DFQATT and CDR2 is SNEGSKA (reference sequence). DNA of the CDR3: TGCAGTGCCCGACTAGCGGGAGGGGGTGGTGAGCAGTTCTTC. Residues: CSARLAGGGGEQFF.

CDR3: CASCGIRFRTHNEQFF. As DNA, the CDR3 is TGTGCCAGCTGTGGTATCAGGTTTCGGACTCACAATGAGCAGTTCTTC. This chain uses TRBV7-9 with TRBJ2-1; maybe TRBD2 (5 bases). The germline V gene has CDR1 SEHNR and CDR2 FQNEAQ (reference sequence). V gave up 8 bases and J gave up 5 bases, with 22 bases separating them. The CDR3 spans 16 residues.

This chain uses TRBV28 with TRBJ2-1; 7 bases map to TRBD2. Germline CDR1 reads MDHEN; CDR2 reads SYDVKM. This CDR3 is built from 17 residues. J gave up 0 bases and V 5 bases, and 10 bases lay outside the gene matches. CDR3 region: CASSAPSGLSSYNEQFF. The CDR3 DNA is TGTGCCAGCAGTGCCCCTAGCGGACTTAGCTCCTACAATGAGCAGTTCTTC.

J is TRBJ2-7 and V is TRBV7-9; no clear D gene. The CDR3 length is 10 residues. The germline CDR1 and CDR2 sequences are SEHNR and FQNEAQ (reference sequence). Trimming removed 8 bases from V and 7 bases from J, with 9 bases in between. The CDR3 spells CASGPLEQYF. Here the CDR3 DNA reads TGTGCCAGCGGACCTCTGGAGCAGTACTTC.

The CDR3 nucleotides read TGTGCCAGCAGCTTGGGGACGAAGGTCTACGAGCAGTACTTC. As protein: CASSLGTKVYEQYF. The J gene is TRBJ2-7, the V gene TRBV5-8; D is uncertain. Trimming took off 0 bases at V and 3 bases at J, with 10 bases between the two ends. This CDR3 spans 14 amino acids. From germline, CDR1 is SGHTS and CDR2 YDEGEE.

This clonotype was seen more than once but under ten times. The V gene is TRBV5-5, the J gene TRBJ2-1; TRBD2 is a possible D gene (7 bases). Trimming left V 1 base short and J 1 base short, with 12 bases between. This CDR3 has 16 amino acids. Germline assignment: CDR1 SGHKS and CDR2 YYEKEE (reference sequence). The CDR3 loop reads CASSLRGGTSYNEQFF. The DNA of the CDR3 is TGTGCCAGCAGCTTGAGGGGGGGGACTTCCTACAATGAGCAGTTCTTC. Looking up the rest from reference TRBV5-5 and TRBJ2-1 gives the full variable domain: DAGVTQSPTHLIKTRGQQVTLRCSPISGHKSVSWYQQVLGQGPQFIFQYYEKEERGRGNFPDRFSARQFPNYSSELNVNALLLGDSALYLCASSLRGGTSYNEQFFGPGTRLTVL.

The J gene is TRBJ2-1, the V gene TRBV10-3; D is perhaps TRBD1 (7 bases). From germline, CDR1 is ENHRY and CDR2 SYGVKD. The CDR3 length is 12 residues. V gave up 6 bases and J gave up 8 bases, with 11 bases separating them. The CDR3 nucleotides are TGTGCCATCAGCCCAGGGGGGCATGAGCAGTTCTTC. This sequence encodes CAISPGGHEQFF.

This chain connects TRBV27 to TRBJ2-2; 13 bases align to TRBD2. Trimming cost V 8 bases and J 7 bases; bases outside gene matches: 7. Germline V gives CDR1 MNHEY, CDR2 SMNVEV (reference sequence). The length of the CDR3 is 15 residues. The CDR3 coding sequence is TGTGCCAGCGGTACTAGCGGGGGGGCTTTCGGGGAGCTGTTTTTT. Translated, it gives CASGTSGGAFGELFF.

This clonotype was seen many times. The chain links TRBV12-3 or TRBV12-4 to TRBJ2-3; D is ambiguous. The CDR3 contains 11 residues. Trimming shortened V by 7 bases and J by 2 bases, and 4 bases separated the two germline ends. CDR3 protein: CASTHTDTQYF. CDR3 nucleotide sequence: TGTGCCAGCACCCACACAGATACGCAGTATTTT.

The CDR3 protein is CSVIIAGEEVDTQYF. DNA of the CDR3: TGCAGCGTTATAATAGCGGGAGAGGAGGTGGATACGCAGTATTTT. The genes are TRBV29-1 and TRBJ2-3; 9 bases are shared with TRBD2. Germline CDR1 is SQVTM and CDR2 is ANQGSEA. After removal of 5 bases from V and 6 bases from J, the junction contained 12 bases not matched to a gene. CDR3 length equals 15 residues.

The CDR3 DNA sequence: TGCAGTGCCCGAACGACAGGGGGAGATACGCAGTATTTT. It encodes CSARTTGGDTQYF. This chain uses TRBV20-1 with TRBJ2-3; 9 bases are a match to TRBD1. With V trimmed by 6 bases and J by 5 bases, 6 bases remained unmatched. Germline loops: CDR1 DFQATT, CDR2 SNEGSKA (reference sequence). There are 13 residues in the CDR3.

This chain connects TRBV9 to TRBJ2-1; the D is unclear. Trimming removed 4 bases at V and 7 bases at J, with 18 bases between. This CDR3 contains 15 residues. Germline V gene data show CDR1 as SGDLS and CDR2 as YYNGEE. The CDR3 sequence is CASSSRKVPTNEQFF. The CDR3 DNA reads as TGTGCCAGCAGCTCCCGGAAAGTTCCAACTAATGAGCAGTTCTTC.

The rearrangement uses TRBV29-1 and TRBJ2-2; weak D call: TRBD1 (6 bases). CDR1 is SQVTM and CDR2 is ANQGSEA in the germline V gene. The V gene lost 6 bases and the J gene lost 4 bases, with 15 bases spanning the gap. The CDR3 consists of 14 residues. For the CDR3, the DNA is TGCAGCGTAAGAGAGGACAGAACCACCGGGGAGCTGTTTTTT. It is translated as CSVREDRTTGELFF.

This chain uses TRBV12-3 or TRBV12-4 with TRBJ1-5; possibly TRBD1 for D (5 bases). Trimming cost V 2 bases and J 1 base, with 12 bases left between them. The CDR3 is 16 residues long. The CDR3 here is CASSLSLGGSNQPQHF. In DNA, the CDR3 is TGTGCCAGCAGTTTAAGTCTTGGGGGAAGCAATCAGCCCCAGCATTTT.

The table lists this clonotype with a few counts. In DNA form, the CDR3 reads TGCAGTGCTAGAGACAGGCTACGCGGCTACACCTTC. As protein: CSARDRLRGYTF. V and J are TRBV20-1 and TRBJ1-2; no clear D. The CDR3 is 12 residues long. V shed 0 bases and J shed 8 bases, with 10 bases lying between them. The germline CDR1 and CDR2 sequences are DFQATT and SNEGSKA (reference sequence).

There are a few counts of this clonotype. The chain recombines TRBV4-2 with TRBJ1-5; D unresolved. V was clipped by 2 bases and J by 3 bases, with 8 bases between them. Germline CDR1 reads LGHNA; CDR2 reads YNFKEQ. The CDR3 loop spans 14 amino acids. The CDR3 DNA follows: TGTGCCAGCAGCCAAAGTAGGGACAATCAGCCCCAGCATTTT. Residues: CASSQSRDNQPQHF.

This clonotype was seen a few times. This chain connects TRBV10-3 to TRBJ2-3; 10 bases line up with TRBD2. The CDR3 has 14 amino acids. V shed 6 bases and J 2 bases; nucleotides not matched to a gene: 2. Germline loops: CDR1 ENHRY, CDR2 SYGVKD. CDR3 sequence: CAISTSGNTDTQYF. The CDR3 DNA reads TGTGCCATCAGCACTAGCGGGAACACAGATACGCAGTATTTT.

This chain links TRBV20-1 with TRBJ2-2; unclear D gene. V was clipped by 0 bases and J by 2 bases, with 7 bases between them. The germline gives CDR1 DFQATT, CDR2 SNEGSKA (reference sequence). The CDR3 extends over 14 amino acids. Here the CDR3 reads CSARDNLNTGELFF. CDR3 sequence (DNA): TGCAGTGCTAGAGACAACCTAAACACCGGGGAGCTGTTTTTT.